This T cell receptor (beta chain) was obtained from a study of response to subunit inactivated influenza vaccine. Study conclusions and caveats: The authors offered the suggestion that each seasonal influenza vaccination recruits few new T cells.

Germline-derived CDR1 and CDR2 are LGHNA and YNFKEQ. This CDR3 comprises 17 residues. Deletions cut 0 bases from V and 0 bases from J, with 11 bases between. This clonotype came up a few times. The antigen remains undetermined. MiXCR, applied by TCRdb to the RT-PCR reads, yields one record per CDR3 protein. Of about 160,000 distinct CDR3 sequences listed, approximately 11% are singletons. The chain joins TRBV4-2 to TRBJ2-2; D perhaps matches TRBD2 (7 bases). This sequence originates from a man in his fifties who received an inactivated influenza vaccine. The sample here was non-naive T cells sorted from PBMCs, taken 45 days after vaccination. CDR3: CASSQEGGLTNTGELFF. The CDR3, as DNA: TGTGCCAGCAGCCAAGAAGGGGGACTAACGAACACCGGGGAGCTGTTTTTT.